The source of this T cell receptor beta chain is a study of blood T cells in healthy people across ages. In its sample, this clonotype was seen many times. A J-beta primer mix and a sample-barcoded 5' primer were used in a second PCR of roughly 7 to 12 cycles. TCRdb processed the 5' RACE reads anew with MiXCR; each CDR3 protein has one entry. Of some 1.7 million distinct CDR3 sequences in the sample, 28% were seen once. Trimming shortened V by 4 bases and J by 9 bases, and 17 bases separated the two germline ends. Germline CDR1 and CDR2: SGHDN and FVKESK. CDR3 size: 14 residues. This chain links TRBV14 with TRBJ2-3; D is perhaps TRBD1 (5 bases). The sequenced sample consisted of blood. This receptor was obtained from a woman aged 30 to 39 in good health. This CDR3 is CASSPTTAHRTQYF. In DNA, the CDR3 is TGTGCCAGCAGCCCCACGACGGCGCACAGGACGCAGTATTTT.